This is a list of T cell receptor beta chains from one sample in a study of shared T cell receptors in the human thymus. TCRdb's copy holds only in-frame clones and misses some; the assay was immunoSEQ multiplex PCR. The sample shows hundreds of thousands of clones, more than 85% of them seen only once. Sequenced sample: thymocytes. The source is a human donor. The CDR3 runs from the conserved cysteine through the conserved F or W. A D gene is named only where the DNA matches it firmly. Clone size, where shown, is once, few, many, or a class for clones that have expanded.

d_call: NA
v_call: TRBV7-3
j_call: TRBJ2-6
cdr3_length: 18
clone_size: NA
cdr3_nt: TGTGCCAGCAGCTTAAACCTGGGCCATCTCTCTGGGGCCAACGTCCTGACTTTC
cdr3_aa: CASSLNLGHLSGANVLTF

d_call: NA
v_call: TRBV18
j_call: TRBJ2-2
cdr3_length: 15
clone_size: NA
cdr3_nt: TGTGCCAGCTCACCTGACCAGGTGAACACCGGGGAGCTGTTTTTT
cdr3_aa: CASSPDQVNTGELFF

d_call: TRBD1
v_call: TRBV5-4
j_call: TRBJ2-7
cdr3_length: 17
clone_size: NA
cdr3_nt: TGTGCCAGCAGCGCCCGGAGGCGACAGGGAAACTCCTACGAGCAGTACTTC
cdr3_aa: CASSARRRQGNSYEQYF

d_call: TRBD1
v_call: TRBV7-9
j_call: TRBJ1-2
cdr3_length: 13
clone_size: NA
cdr3_nt: TGTGCCAGCAGCTTTTCAGGGGGCGAAGGCTACACCTTC
cdr3_aa: CASSFSGGEGYTF

d_call: TRBD2
v_call: TRBV12-5
j_call: TRBJ2-1
cdr3_length: 15
clone_size: NA
cdr3_nt: TGTGCTAGTGGTTTGTCGCCTAGCGGGCCAAATGAGCAGTTCTTC
cdr3_aa: CASGLSPSGPNEQFF

d_call: TRBD2
v_call: TRBV11-3
j_call: TRBJ2-7
cdr3_length: 19
clone_size: NA
cdr3_nt: TGTGCCAGCAGCTTCGGAACGGGACGGCGAGTGGGAGGGTGTTACGAGCAGTACTTC
cdr3_aa: CASSFGTGRRVGGCYEQYF

d_call: TRBD2
v_call: TRBV7-8
j_call: TRBJ2-1
cdr3_length: 16
clone_size: NA
cdr3_nt: TGTGCCAGCAGCACCGACTCGGGGAGGGATTACAATGAGCAGTTCTTC
cdr3_aa: CASSTDSGRDYNEQFF

d_call: NA
v_call: TRBV5-1
j_call: TRBJ2-4
cdr3_length: 15
clone_size: NA
cdr3_nt: TGCGCCAGCAGCTTGGAACACCCTGCCAAAAACATTCAGTACTTC
cdr3_aa: CASSLEHPAKNIQYF

d_call: NA
v_call: TRBV5-4
j_call: TRBJ2-5
cdr3_length: 14
clone_size: NA
cdr3_nt: TGTGCCAGCAGCCTAGGGAGTTCGGGGGAGACCCAGTACTTC
cdr3_aa: CASSLGSSGETQYF

d_call: NA
v_call: TRBV30
j_call: TRBJ2-7
cdr3_length: 14
clone_size: NA
cdr3_nt: TGTGCCTGGAGTGTTCACGGAAACCCCTACGAGCAGTACTTC
cdr3_aa: CAWSVHGNPYEQYF

d_call: NA
v_call: TRBV28
j_call: TRBJ2-7
cdr3_length: 17
clone_size: NA
cdr3_nt: TGTGCCAGCAGTTTATTAGTAAACAGCGGACCCTCCTACGAGCAGTACTTC
cdr3_aa: CASSLLVNSGPSYEQYF

d_call: NA
v_call: TRBV27
j_call: TRBJ2-7
cdr3_length: 12
clone_size: NA
cdr3_nt: TGTGCCAGCAGTAGGGGTCCTAACGAGCAGTACTTC
cdr3_aa: CASSRGPNEQYF

d_call: NA
v_call: TRBV23-1
j_call: TRBJ2-5
cdr3_length: 15
clone_size: NA
cdr3_nt: TGCGCCAGCACCGAAAACCGTGCAGGAAAAGAGACCCAGTACTTC
cdr3_aa: CASTENRAGKETQYF

d_call: TRBD2
v_call: TRBV18
j_call: TRBJ2-1
cdr3_length: 18
clone_size: NA
cdr3_nt: TGTGCCAGCTCACCCCCAGGGACTAGCGGGAGGAGCTACAATGAGCAGTTCTTC
cdr3_aa: CASSPPGTSGRSYNEQFF

d_call: NA
v_call: TRBV25-1
j_call: TRBJ2-7
cdr3_length: 14
clone_size: NA
cdr3_nt: TGTGCCAGCAGTGAAATAGGACAGTCTTACGAGCAGTACTTC
cdr3_aa: CASSEIGQSYEQYF

d_call: NA
v_call: TRBV28
j_call: TRBJ2-7
cdr3_length: 14
clone_size: NA
cdr3_nt: TGTGCCAGCAGCCACGGGGACACGACCTACGAGCAGTACTTC
cdr3_aa: CASSHGDTTYEQYF

d_call: NA
v_call: TRBV9
j_call: TRBJ1-2
cdr3_length: 12
clone_size: NA
cdr3_nt: TGTGCCAGCAGCGCCCCCCCCTATGGCTACACCTTC
cdr3_aa: CASSAPPYGYTF

d_call: NA
v_call: TRBV28
j_call: TRBJ2-7
cdr3_length: 13
clone_size: NA
cdr3_nt: TGTGCCAGCAGTTTGTCCGGGATTTACGAGCAGTACTTC
cdr3_aa: CASSLSGIYEQYF

d_call: NA
v_call: TRBV19
j_call: TRBJ1-3
cdr3_length: 18
clone_size: NA
cdr3_nt: TGTGCCAGTAGTCCACCGACGGGGACCCTGAGCTCTGGAAACACCATATATTTT
cdr3_aa: CASSPPTGTLSSGNTIYF

d_call: NA
v_call: TRBV27
j_call: TRBJ1-1
cdr3_length: 14
clone_size: once
cdr3_nt: TGTGCCAGCAGTCCCAGGGGCGAAAACACTGAAGCTTTCTTT
cdr3_aa: CASSPRGENTEAFF

d_call: NA
v_call: TRBV28
j_call: TRBJ1-1
cdr3_length: 15
clone_size: NA
cdr3_nt: TGTGCCAGCAGTTATCCGGAGGGGGGGAACACTGAAGCTTTCTTT
cdr3_aa: CASSYPEGGNTEAFF